Listed below are T cell receptor beta chains from one sample, sequenced in a study of blood T cell repertoires in COVID-19. Profiling relied on immunoSEQ multiplex PCR, and the TCRdb table lists in-frame clones only, not all of them. The sample records about 200,000 clones, about four fifths being singletons. Sequencing was performed on peripheral blood. The source of these receptors is a woman between 70 and 85 years old with active or convalescent COVID-19. The CDR3 runs from the conserved cysteine through the conserved F or W. Each record gives: J gene, clone size, D gene, V gene, CDR3 DNA, CDR3 protein. D genes are given only for firm matches. Size is omitted from some rows. Given values are once, few, many or a class for expanded clones.

J gene: TRBJ2-2; clone size: .; D gene: TRBD1; V gene: TRBV9; CDR3 DNA: TGTGCCAGCAGCGCCGGACAGGGGGAATATAGCGGGGAGCTGTTTTTT; CDR3 protein: CASSAGQGEYSGELFF
J gene: TRBJ2-3; clone size: .; D gene: .; V gene: TRBV6-5; CDR3 DNA: TGTGCCAGCAGTAAACAGAGACACACAGATACGCAGTATTTT; CDR3 protein: CASSKQRHTDTQYF
J gene: TRBJ2-7; clone size: .; D gene: TRBD1; V gene: TRBV6-5; CDR3 DNA: TGTGCCAGCAGCAAAGGACAGGGCTACGAGCAGTACTTC; CDR3 protein: CASSKGQGYEQYF
J gene: TRBJ2-7; clone size: once; D gene: .; V gene: TRBV6-5; CDR3 DNA: TGTGCCAGCAGCCCCCGGACGGGGGACAGCTACGAGCAGTACTTC; CDR3 protein: CASSPRTGDSYEQYF
J gene: TRBJ2-1; clone size: .; D gene: .; V gene: TRBV19; CDR3 DNA: TGTGCCAGTAGTCGCGCAGGGTACAGCTCCTACAATGAGCAGTTCTTC; CDR3 protein: CASSRAGYSSYNEQFF
J gene: TRBJ1-6; clone size: .; D gene: .; V gene: TRBV30; CDR3 DNA: TGTGCCTGGACCATGGACAGCGTTCATTCACCCCTCCACTTT; CDR3 protein: CAWTMDSVHSPLHF
J gene: TRBJ2-7; clone size: .; D gene: TRBD2; V gene: TRBV15; CDR3 DNA: TGTGCCACCAGCAGAGAGGACGGGAGGGCAAAGTACGAGCAGTACTTC; CDR3 protein: CATSREDGRAKYEQYF
J gene: TRBJ2-2; clone size: .; D gene: TRBD1; V gene: TRBV24-1; CDR3 DNA: TGTGCCACCCAGACAGGGGATATTACCGGGGAGCTGTTTTTT; CDR3 protein: CATQTGDITGELFF
J gene: TRBJ2-7; clone size: .; D gene: .; V gene: TRBV6-5; CDR3 DNA: TGTGCCAGTTCGTTCGGGAGCTCCTACGAGCAGTACTTC; CDR3 protein: CASSFGSSYEQYF
J gene: TRBJ1-4; clone size: .; D gene: TRBD1; V gene: TRBV7-9; CDR3 DNA: TGTGCCAGCAGCTCAGGACAGGGGAATGAAAAACTGTTTTTT; CDR3 protein: CASSSGQGNEKLFF
J gene: TRBJ1-1; clone size: .; D gene: .; V gene: TRBV4-1; CDR3 DNA: TGCGCCAGCAGCCGCAGGCCAACACAGGGCCTGAACACTGAAGCTTTCTTT; CDR3 protein: CASSRRPTQGLNTEAFF
J gene: TRBJ1-5; clone size: .; D gene: .; V gene: TRBV12-5; CDR3 DNA: TGTGCTAGTTCGGCGGGGGTACGCGTGGAATATAGCAATCAGCCCCAGCATTTT; CDR3 protein: CASSAGVRVEYSNQPQHF
J gene: TRBJ1-1; clone size: .; D gene: .; V gene: TRBV18; CDR3 DNA: TGTGCCAGCTCACCACTCGAGTACACTGAAGCTTTCTTT; CDR3 protein: CASSPLEYTEAFF
J gene: TRBJ2-7; clone size: .; D gene: .; V gene: TRBV3-1/TRBV3-2; CDR3 DNA: TGTGCCAGCAGCCAGGCTGAGGGCTACGAGCAGTACTTC; CDR3 protein: CASSQAEGYEQYF
J gene: TRBJ2-1; clone size: .; D gene: .; V gene: TRBV18; CDR3 DNA: TGTGCCAGCTCACCATCGCTATACAATGAGCAGTTCTTC; CDR3 protein: CASSPSLYNEQFF
J gene: TRBJ1-6; clone size: .; D gene: .; V gene: TRBV6-5; CDR3 DNA: TGTGCCACCGACCCAGGGAACTCGAATTCACCCCTCCACTTT; CDR3 protein: CATDPGNSNSPLHF
J gene: TRBJ1-5; clone size: .; D gene: .; V gene: TRBV27; CDR3 DNA: TGTGCCAGCAGTTCGGGATATAGCAATCAGCCCCAGCATTTT; CDR3 protein: CASSSGYSNQPQHF
J gene: TRBJ2-7; clone size: .; D gene: TRBD1; V gene: TRBV5-4; CDR3 DNA: TGTGCCAGCAGCTTGTCAGACAGGGTAGCCTCCGAGCAGTACTTC; CDR3 protein: CASSLSDRVASEQYF
J gene: TRBJ2-2; clone size: few; D gene: TRBD2; V gene: TRBV3-1/TRBV3-2; CDR3 DNA: TGTGCCAGCACCCGACTAGCGGGAACCACCGGGGAGCTGTTTTTT; CDR3 protein: CASTRLAGTTGELFF
J gene: TRBJ2-7; clone size: once; D gene: .; V gene: TRBV28; CDR3 DNA: TGTGCCAGCAGTTTATTAGCCGGGAGCTCCTACGAGCAGTACTTC; CDR3 protein: CASSLLAGSSYEQYF
J gene: TRBJ2-3; clone size: .; D gene: .; V gene: TRBV21-1; CDR3 DNA: TGTGCCAGCAGCAGGTTCGGAGGGACAGGCCGTCAACCTAGCACAGATACGCAGTATTTT; CDR3 protein: CASSRFGGTGRQPSTDTQYF
J gene: TRBJ1-5; clone size: .; D gene: .; V gene: TRBV4-1; CDR3 DNA: TGCGCCAGCAGCCAAGAGACAGTTCATCAGCCCCAGCATTTT; CDR3 protein: CASSQETVHQPQHF
J gene: TRBJ1-5; clone size: .; D gene: .; V gene: TRBV5-8; CDR3 DNA: TGTGCCAGCAACCTAGGGGCGAATCAGCCCCAGCATTTT; CDR3 protein: CASNLGANQPQHF
J gene: TRBJ2-7; clone size: few; D gene: TRBD1; V gene: TRBV18; CDR3 DNA: TGTGCCAGCTCAGCCCGGGACAGGGGGCTCTACGAGCAGTACTTC; CDR3 protein: CASSARDRGLYEQYF
J gene: TRBJ2-7; clone size: .; D gene: TRBD2; V gene: TRBV10-1; CDR3 DNA: TGCGCCAGCAGTGGAATCGACCGGGGACTCGGAGCGGGGTGGGAGCAGTACTTC; CDR3 protein: CASSGIDRGLGAGWEQYF
J gene: TRBJ2-3; clone size: .; D gene: .; V gene: TRBV15; CDR3 DNA: TGTGGCACGAGGGTGGGTCTCACAGATACGCAGTATTTT; CDR3 protein: CGTRVGLTDTQYF
J gene: TRBJ2-1; clone size: .; D gene: .; V gene: TRBV9; CDR3 DNA: TGTGCCAGCAGCGCCTGGGACTCGAGCTCCTACAATGAGCAGTTCTTC; CDR3 protein: CASSAWDSSSYNEQFF
J gene: TRBJ1-2; clone size: .; D gene: .; V gene: TRBV5-1; CDR3 DNA: TGCGCCAGCAGCTTAAAACAGCAAACCAAACCATATGGCTACACCTTC; CDR3 protein: CASSLKQQTKPYGYTF
J gene: TRBJ1-5; clone size: many; D gene: .; V gene: TRBV6-4; CDR3 DNA: TGTGCCAGCAGTGACGGGGAGAACCAGCCCCAGCATTTT; CDR3 protein: CASSDGENQPQHF
J gene: TRBJ2-7; clone size: .; D gene: .; V gene: TRBV6-5; CDR3 DNA: TGTGCCAGCTCCTTCTTTTCCTACGAGCAGTACTTC; CDR3 protein: CASSFFSYEQYF
J gene: TRBJ2-7; clone size: many; D gene: .; V gene: TRBV11-3; CDR3 DNA: TGTGCCAGCAGCCAATCCTCCTGGCGGGTCCACTCCTACGAGCAGTACTTC; CDR3 protein: CASSQSSWRVHSYEQYF
J gene: TRBJ2-1; clone size: .; D gene: TRBD1; V gene: TRBV6-1; CDR3 DNA: TGTGCCAGCAGTGAAGGGTGGACAGGCATCAATGAGCAGTTCTTC; CDR3 protein: CASSEGWTGINEQFF
J gene: TRBJ2-4; clone size: .; D gene: TRBD1; V gene: TRBV28; CDR3 DNA: TGTGCCAGCAGTTTTGGGACAGGGAATAGCCAAAACATTCAGTACTTC; CDR3 protein: CASSFGTGNSQNIQYF
J gene: TRBJ1-1; clone size: .; D gene: .; V gene: TRBV7-9; CDR3 DNA: TGTGCCAGCAGCTTAGGGGCCTTGAACACTGAAGCTTTCTTT; CDR3 protein: CASSLGALNTEAFF
J gene: TRBJ2-3; clone size: few; D gene: TRBD2; V gene: TRBV10-2; CDR3 DNA: TGCGCCAGCAGTGAGCCTAGCGGCCACACAGATACGCAGTATTTT; CDR3 protein: CASSEPSGHTDTQYF
J gene: TRBJ2-1; clone size: .; D gene: TRBD2; V gene: TRBV9; CDR3 DNA: TGTGCCAGCAGCGCGGACGGTCGGGGCTCTAGCGGGAATCGAAAGGATGAGCAGTTCTTC; CDR3 protein: CASSADGRGSSGNRKDEQFF
J gene: TRBJ1-5; clone size: few; D gene: TRBD1; V gene: TRBV7-2; CDR3 DNA: TGTGCCAGCAGCTTAGACAGGGGGAGGCAGCCCCAGCATTTT; CDR3 protein: CASSLDRGRQPQHF
J gene: TRBJ1-2; clone size: many; D gene: .; V gene: TRBV5-6; CDR3 DNA: TGTGCCAGCAGCATAGGCAAGAGGGCTCGTGGCTACACCTTC; CDR3 protein: CASSIGKRARGYTF
J gene: TRBJ2-3; clone size: few; D gene: TRBD2; V gene: TRBV6-4; CDR3 DNA: TGTGCCAGCAGTGACAGGCCTAGCGGCAGCACAGATACGCAGTATTTT; CDR3 protein: CASSDRPSGSTDTQYF
J gene: TRBJ2-2; clone size: .; D gene: TRBD1; V gene: TRBV6-6; CDR3 DNA: TGTGCCAGCAGTTCTCCCCCCGGGACAGGCCCGGGGGAGCTGTTTTTT; CDR3 protein: CASSSPPGTGPGELFF
J gene: TRBJ2-1; clone size: .; D gene: .; V gene: TRBV6-5; CDR3 DNA: TGTGCCAGCTCCCTCTTAGCGGTTACTTCTAATGAGCAGTTCTTC; CDR3 protein: CASSLLAVTSNEQFF
J gene: TRBJ2-1; clone size: .; D gene: .; V gene: TRBV5-6; CDR3 DNA: TGTGCCAGCAGCTCCCGACCTTGGAGGGAGATAAGCGAAGGTGAGCAGTTCTTC; CDR3 protein: CASSSRPWREISEGEQFF
J gene: TRBJ2-1; clone size: .; D gene: .; V gene: TRBV7-9; CDR3 DNA: TGTGCCAGCAGCCGGGAGTACCTGGGGGAGCAGTTCTTC; CDR3 protein: CASSREYLGEQFF
J gene: TRBJ2-7; clone size: .; D gene: .; V gene: TRBV4-1; CDR3 DNA: TGCGCCAGCAGCCAAGGGGAGCGTGGGGTCACTGGCTACGAGCAGTACTTC; CDR3 protein: CASSQGERGVTGYEQYF
J gene: TRBJ2-1; clone size: once; D gene: .; V gene: TRBV4-2; CDR3 DNA: TGTGCCAGCAGCCAGGCGGGACAGCAACACAATGAGCAGTTCTTC; CDR3 protein: CASSQAGQQHNEQFF